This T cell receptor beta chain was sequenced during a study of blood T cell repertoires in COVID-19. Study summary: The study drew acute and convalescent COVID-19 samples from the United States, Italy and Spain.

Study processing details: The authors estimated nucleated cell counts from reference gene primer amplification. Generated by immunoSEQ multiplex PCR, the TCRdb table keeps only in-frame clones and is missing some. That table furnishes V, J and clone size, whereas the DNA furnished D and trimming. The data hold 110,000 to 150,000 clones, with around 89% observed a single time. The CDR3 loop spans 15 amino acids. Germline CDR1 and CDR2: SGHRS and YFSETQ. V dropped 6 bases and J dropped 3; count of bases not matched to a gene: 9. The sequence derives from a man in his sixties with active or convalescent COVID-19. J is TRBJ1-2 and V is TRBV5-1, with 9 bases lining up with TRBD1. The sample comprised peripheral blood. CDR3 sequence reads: CASILLGDRDYGYTF. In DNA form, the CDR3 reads TGCGCCAGCATTCTTCTTGGGGACAGGGACTATGGCTACACCTTC.